A single sample gave rise to the 22 T cell receptor beta chains below, sequenced in a study of blood T cells in healthy people across ages. It was with a sample-barcoded 5' primer and a J-beta primer mix that a second PCR of roughly 7 to 12 cycles was run. MiXCR was run by TCRdb on the 5' RACE reads, yielding one entry per CDR3 protein. The sample yields 1.5 million to 2 million distinct CDR3 sequences, 49% seen once. Sequencing used blood. The source of these receptors is a woman aged 40 to 55 in good health.

The chain carries TRBV5-1 and TRBJ2-1; D possibly matches TRBD1 or TRBD2 (6 bases each). V lost 1 base and J lost 13, with 9 bases in between. Germline CDR1 is SGHRS and CDR2 is YFSETQ. The length of the CDR3 is 11 residues. CDR3 coding DNA: TGCGCCAGCAGCTTGTGGGGGGCCCAGTTCTTC. This gives the protein CASSLWGAQFF.

V is TRBV5-6 and J is TRBJ2-1, with 8 bases identical to TRBD1. V lost 7 bases, J lost 7 bases, and 10 bases stayed unmatched. The CDR3 extends over 14 amino acids. Germline CDR1 reads SGHDT; CDR2 reads YYEEEE. The CDR3 spells CASGSGQAINEQFF. As DNA, the CDR3 is TGTGCCAGCGGCTCGGGACAGGCGATTAATGAGCAGTTCTTC.

The chain carries TRBV20-1 and TRBJ2-5; 8 nucleotides agree with TRBD2. The CDR3 loop spans 13 amino acids. Per germline, CDR1 DFQATT and CDR2 SNEGSKA (reference sequence). V lost 6 bases and J lost 7; bases outside the gene matches: 10. The CDR3 sequence is CSALPSSGVTQYF. The CDR3 bases are TGCAGTGCCCTTCCGAGTAGCGGGGTGACCCAGTACTTC.

This clonotype has just a few counts. The chain's CDR3 is CASSENGQGRLYEQYF. The CDR3 bases are TGTGCCAGCAGCGAAAACGGACAGGGGCGACTATACGAGCAGTACTTC. J is TRBJ2-7 and V is TRBV28; 9 bases are a match to TRBD1. The CDR3 extends over 16 amino acids. Germline V CDR1 and CDR2: MDHEN, SYDVKM. Germline trimming cut 6 bases from V and 4 bases from J; bases unmatched to any gene: 13.

There are many counts of this clonotype. As DNA, the CDR3 is TGCAGCGTTGAAGAGCAGGGGGCGAACATTCAGTACTTC. Its protein product is CSVEEQGANIQYF. The gene calls are TRBV29-1 and TRBJ2-4, with 8 positions matching TRBD1. The junction had 2 bases not matched to a gene; V was cut back by 0 bases and J by 7 bases. In germline, CDR1 is SQVTM, CDR2 ANQGSEA. CDR3 length: 13 amino acids.

The table lists this clonotype with a few counts. The rearrangement uses TRBV28 and TRBJ1-2; no reliable D call. Trimming stripped 3 bases from V and 6 bases from J, with 11 bases between. CDR3 size: 13 residues. Germline V CDR1 and CDR2: MDHEN, SYDVKM. The CDR3 loop reads CASSFGEGNGYTF. In DNA form, the CDR3 reads TGTGCCAGCAGTTTCGGGGAAGGGAATGGCTACACCTTC.

The rearrangement uses TRBV7-9 and TRBJ1-1; D gene ambiguous. Germline-derived CDR1 and CDR2 are SEHNR and FQNEAQ (reference sequence). Between the trimmed V and J ends, which lost 6 bases and 4 bases, there was a span of 12 bases. This CDR3 has 13 residues. CDR3 sequence reads: CASRSGAVTEAFF. Written as DNA, the CDR3 is TGTGCCAGCAGGTCCGGAGCAGTCACTGAAGCTTTCTTT.

The chain carries TRBV6-5 and TRBJ2-7, with TRBD1 matching over 7 bases. V lost 7 bases and J lost 2; bases outside the gene matches: 14. Germline V gene lookup returns CDR1 MNHEY and CDR2 SVGAGI. The CDR3 is 16 amino acids. The CDR3 DNA sequence: TGTGCCAGCACCCCGACAGGGCAGGGAGTTACCTACGAGCAGTACTTC. Its translation is CASTPTGQGVTYEQYF.

The chain uses TRBV15 and TRBJ1-5, with D perhaps TRBD1 (5 bases). Between the trimmed V and J ends, which lost 3 bases and 7 bases, there was a span of 10 bases. Germline lookup yields CDR1 LNHNV and CDR2 YYDKDF (reference sequence). The CDR3 consists of 13 residues. The CDR3 coding sequence is TGTGCCACCAGCAGTGGGGCTTTCCAGCCCCAGCATTTT. Protein: CATSSGAFQPQHF.

The V call is TRBV6-1, the J call TRBJ1-5; TRBD1 might be the D (5 bases). The V gene lost 6 bases and the J gene lost 2 bases, with 11 bases spanning the gap. Germline V gene sequence: CDR1 MNHNS, CDR2 SASEGT. The CDR3 is made up of 14 amino acids. CDR3 residues: CASRPRGGNQPQHF. The CDR3 DNA sequence: TGTGCCAGCAGGCCAAGGGGTGGCAATCAGCCCCAGCATTTT.

V usage is TRBV2 and J usage is TRBJ1-5; D call uncertain. CDR3 length: 15 amino acids. The germline V and J ends were trimmed by 7 bases and 3 bases, with 16 bases remaining between them. The germline gives CDR1 SNHLY, CDR2 FYNNEI. CDR3 DNA: TGTGCCAGCACCCCGGAACTAGGGCCCAATCAGCCCCAGCATTTT. Translation: CASTPELGPNQPQHF.

The gene calls are TRBV9 and TRBJ2-5; possibly TRBD1 for D (5 bases). The CDR3 is 15 residues long. Germline V CDR1 and CDR2: SGDLS, YYNGEE. Deletions cut 0 bases from V and 5 bases from J, with 14 bases between. The CDR3 nucleotides read TGTGCCAGCAGCGTAGAAGGGGCAGCCCAGGAGACCCAGTACTTC. This sequence encodes CASSVEGAAQETQYF. Combining the CDR3 with reference TRBV9 and TRBJ2-5 gives the whole variable domain DSGVTQTPKHLITATGQRVTLRCSPRSGDLSVYWYQQSLDQGLQFLIQYYNGEERAKGNILERFSAQQFPDLHSELNLSSLELGDSALYFCASSVEGAAQETQYFGPGTRLLVL.

The V gene is TRBV20-1, the J gene TRBJ2-7; 10 bases match TRBD2. Trimming removed 5 bases from V and 0 bases from J; junction bases left unmatched: 16. This CDR3 has 18 residues. CDR1 is DFQATT, CDR2 SNEGSKA, per germline (reference sequence). The CDR3 reads CSAPQRLAGTGSSYEQYF. CDR3 nucleotides: TGCAGTGCTCCCCAGAGACTAGCGGGTACGGGTAGCTCCTACGAGCAGTACTTC.

The chain carries TRBV6-6 and TRBJ2-2; 7 bases align to TRBD1. This CDR3 has 15 amino acids. V shed 0 bases and J 5 bases; nucleotides not matched to a gene: 3. Germline CDR1 and CDR2: MNHNY and SVGAGI (reference sequence). For the CDR3, the DNA is TGTGCCAGCAGTTACTCGGCGACAGGGACCGGGGAGCTGTTTTTT. Translated: CASSYSATGTGELFF.

This chain joins TRBV4-3 and TRBJ2-1; D remains unclear. Trimming took 0 bases from V and 0 from J, leaving 12 bases between them. Germline V gene sequence: CDR1 LGHNA, CDR2 YSLEER. The length of the CDR3 is 17 residues. CDR3 amino acids: CASSQDLGRSSYNEQFF. The CDR3 bases are TGCGCCAGCAGCCAAGATCTTGGGCGGAGCTCCTACAATGAGCAGTTCTTC.

This sequence joins TRBV28 and TRBJ2-1; possible D gene TRBD1, 6 bases. In germline, CDR1 is MDHEN, CDR2 SYDVKM. V was clipped by 4 bases and J by 2 bases, with 21 bases between them. CDR3 length equals 18 residues. The CDR3 protein is CASSSHMGPKGAYNEQFF. The CDR3 DNA sequence: TGTGCCAGCAGTTCCCATATGGGGCCTAAGGGGGCCTACAATGAGCAGTTCTTC.

V usage is TRBV4-3 and J usage is TRBJ2-5; possible D gene TRBD2, 7 bases. Germline values: CDR1 LGHNA, CDR2 YSLEER. There are 16 residues in the CDR3. Trimming shortened V by 1 base and J by 4 bases, and 16 bases separated the two germline ends. In DNA form, the CDR3 reads TGCGCCAGCAGCCAAGCCTGGGGGGGCCGACGAGAGACCCAGTACTTC. This codes for CASSQAWGGRRETQYF.

This clonotype has at least ten counts. For the CDR3, the DNA is TGTGCCAGCAGTTATTTGTCTAGCACAGATACGCAGTATTTT. Translation gives CASSYLSSTDTQYF. This rearrangement joins TRBV28 to TRBJ2-3; D gene ambiguous. The germline CDR1 and CDR2 sequences are MDHEN and SYDVKM. The germline V and J ends were trimmed by 4 bases and 0 bases, with 8 bases remaining between them. The CDR3 contains 14 residues.

This clonotype was counted a few times. This chain uses TRBV6-1 with TRBJ2-5, with D hard to call. The J call may be incorrect, as the DNA end agrees better with TRBJ2-7. This CDR3 has 15 amino acids. Germline CDR1 and CDR2: MNHNS and SASEGT. This chain's CDR3 is CASSEIGSQAYEQYF. CDR3 sequence (DNA): TGTGCCAGCAGTGAAATCGGGTCCCAGGCCTACGAGCAGTACTTC.

This clonotype was seen a handful of times. The chain recombines TRBV13 with TRBJ2-5; a weak D match, TRBD1 (6 bases). This CDR3 is 15 amino acids long. The ends were cut back, 5 bases at V and 5 bases at J, with 18 bases in the middle. Germline loops: CDR1 PRHDT, CDR2 FYEKMQ (reference sequence). The CDR3 region has the DNA TGTGCCAGCAGCGCTTCTGACAGGCCAGGGGAGACCCAGTACTTC. As protein: CASSASDRPGETQYF.

The V gene is TRBV27, the J gene TRBJ1-2; TRBD1 matches at 8 bases. V dropped 5 bases and J dropped 7; count of bases not matched to a gene: 9. Germline CDR1 MNHEY, CDR2 SMNVEV (reference sequence). The CDR3 runs 14 residues. The CDR3 loop reads CASSVTQGGGGYTF. The CDR3 nucleotides are TGTGCCAGCAGTGTAACACAGGGGGGTGGTGGCTACACCTTC.

This clonotype was recorded many times. The J gene is TRBJ2-7, the V gene TRBV6-2 or TRBV6-3, with TRBD2 matching over 11 bases. This CDR3 contains 15 residues. V trimming: 6 bases; J trimming: 0 bases; junction bases outside the gene matches: 4. From germline, CDR1 is MNHEY and CDR2 SVGEGT. The CDR3 nucleotides read TGTGCCAGCAGGCGGACTAGCGGGTTCTCCTACGAGCAGTACTTC. Protein product: CASRRTSGFSYEQYF.